These 4 T cell receptor beta chains originate from one sample sequenced in a study of blood T cells in healthy people across ages. A second PCR of about 7 to 12 cycles used a sample-barcoded 5' primer and a J-beta primer mix. TCRdb reprocessed the 5' RACE reads with MiXCR, giving one entry per CDR3 protein. Of 800,000 to 950,000 distinct CDR3 sequences in the sample, roughly 28% were seen once. This sample also belongs to another study, concerning T cells of mothers and their children.

Sequenced sample: blood. These receptors came from a woman between 35 and 50 years old in good health.

This clonotype was counted at least ten times. This rearrangement joins TRBV6-6 to TRBJ2-1; D gene uncertain. The V end lost 2 bases, the J end lost 7 bases, and 6 bases lay between the germline ends. CDR1 MNHNY and CDR2 SVGAGI come from the germline V gene (reference sequence). This CDR3 has 12 residues. The CDR3 coding sequence is TGTGCCAGCAGTTACGACGTAAATGAGCAGTTCTTC. It translates to CASSYDVNEQFF.

As for this clonotype: This could be a read error, since a much larger clone is one nucleotide away. The chain carries TRBV6-4 and TRBJ2-2; possibly TRBD2 for D (5 bases). V shed 0 bases and J shed 6 bases, with 5 bases lying between them. This CDR3 has 13 residues. Germline-derived CDR1 and CDR2 are MRHNA and SNTAGT. The DNA for the CDR3 is TGTGCCAGCAGTGACTCTAGCGCCGGGGAGCTGTTTTTT. Encoded protein: CASSDSSAGELFF.

This clonotype was observed a few times. CDR3 loop: CASSRTSGGRLTDTQYF. CDR3 bases: TGCGCCAGCAGCCGGACTAGCGGGGGCCGACTCACAGATACGCAGTATTTT. This sequence joins TRBV5-1 and TRBJ2-3, with 13 bases matching TRBD2. From germline, CDR1 is SGHRS and CDR2 YFSETQ. The CDR3 is made up of 17 amino acids. The ends lost 4 bases at V and 2 bases at J; junction bases unmatched: 7.

This clonotype appeared a few times. The chain uses TRBV12-3 or TRBV12-4 and TRBJ2-3, with 8 bases matching TRBD1. Trimming removed 2 bases from V and 4 bases from J; junction bases left unmatched: 5. CDR3 length: 15 amino acids. CDR3 DNA: TGTGCCAGCAGTTTAAACAGGGGGTATGCAGATACGCAGTATTTT. This sequence encodes CASSLNRGYADTQYF.